This T cell receptor (beta chain) stems from a study of preoperative IRX-2 immunotherapy in early breast cancer. Documented treatment: preoperative locoregional IRX-2 cytokine immunotherapy. This phase Ib study tested locoregional IRX-2 cytokine immunotherapy given before surgery. Only one count was recorded for this clone. The repertoire was sequenced with immunoSEQ multiplex PCR; TCRdb's copy has only in-frame clones and lacks some. The data hold under 4,500 clones, with more than 65% observed a single time. V gave up 4 bases and J gave up 3 bases, with 12 bases separating them. Germline CDR1 WSHSY, CDR2 SAAADI. The CDR3 totals 14 residues.

The gene calls are TRBV10-2 and TRBJ1-1; no firm D call. The sequenced sample was tumor tissue, obtained after IRX-2 immunotherapy. This TCR was sampled from a human donor with breast cancer. CDR3 coding DNA: TGCGCCAGCAGTGTTAGGCAGCGTCACACTGAAGCTTTCTTT. Its translation is CASSVRQRHTEAFF.